Listed below are T cell receptor beta chains from one sample, sequenced in a study of Ad26.COV2.S vaccination and SARS-CoV-2 variants. Sequencing was performed with immunoSEQ multiplex PCR; in TCRdb, only in-frame clones are kept and a portion is missing. The sample holds roughly 400,000 clones, roughly 90% seen once. Specimen: peripheral blood, collected in a trial of Ad26.COV2.S vaccine versus placebo. These receptors originate from a person aged 18 to 65 who received the Ad26.COV2.S COVID-19 vaccine or a placebo. The CDR3 runs from the conserved cysteine through the conserved F or W. D genes are given only for firm matches. Clone size appears in some rows only: once, few, many, or a class for an expanded clone.

clone size: .; J gene: TRBJ2-1; D gene: .; V gene: TRBV30; CDR3 protein: CAWSAEGEQFF; CDR3 DNA: TGTGCCTGGAGTGCCGAGGGTGAGCAGTTCTTC
clone size: .; J gene: TRBJ2-7; D gene: TRBD2; V gene: TRBV27; CDR3 protein: CASSFGTSGIQQYF; CDR3 DNA: TGTGCCAGCAGTTTCGGGACTAGCGGGATCCAGCAGTACTTC
clone size: .; J gene: TRBJ2-1; D gene: TRBD1; V gene: TRBV23-1; CDR3 protein: CASSRQGPSSYNEQFF; CDR3 DNA: TGCGCCAGCAGTCGACAGGGCCCGAGCTCCTACAATGAGCAGTTCTTC
clone size: .; J gene: TRBJ1-1; D gene: .; V gene: TRBV29-1; CDR3 protein: CSVDDDRGVNTEAFF; CDR3 DNA: TGCAGCGTTGACGACGACAGAGGAGTGAACACTGAAGCTTTCTTT
clone size: .; J gene: TRBJ2-7; D gene: .; V gene: TRBV2; CDR3 protein: CASSEALGDSYEQYF; CDR3 DNA: TGTGCCAGCAGTGAAGCGCTTGGGGACTCCTACGAGCAGTACTTC
clone size: .; J gene: TRBJ2-1; D gene: .; V gene: TRBV4-2; CDR3 protein: CASSQEVGNEQFF; CDR3 DNA: TGTGCCAGCAGCCAAGAGGTTGGGAATGAGCAGTTCTTC
clone size: .; J gene: TRBJ2-1; D gene: TRBD2; V gene: TRBV4-1; CDR3 protein: CASSQGAGGISYNEQFF; CDR3 DNA: TGCGCCAGCAGCCAAGGTGCGGGAGGTATCTCCTACAATGAGCAGTTCTTC
clone size: few; J gene: TRBJ1-6; D gene: TRBD1; V gene: TRBV19; CDR3 protein: CASSPGQGYSPLHF; CDR3 DNA: TGTGCCAGTAGTCCGGGACAGGGGTACTCACCCCTCCACTTT
clone size: .; J gene: TRBJ2-1; D gene: .; V gene: TRBV11-1; CDR3 protein: CASSLAGNEQFF; CDR3 DNA: TGTGCCAGCAGCTTAGCGGGCAATGAGCAGTTCTTC
clone size: .; J gene: TRBJ2-5; D gene: TRBD2; V gene: TRBV7-8; CDR3 protein: CASSPLAGGVETQYF; CDR3 DNA: TGTGCCAGCAGCCCACTAGCGGGAGGTGTCGAGACCCAGTACTTC
clone size: few; J gene: TRBJ2-3; D gene: TRBD2; V gene: TRBV28; CDR3 protein: CASSKQTGTSGLGSTDTQYF; CDR3 DNA: TGTGCCAGCAGTAAGCAAACCGGGACTAGCGGACTAGGGAGCACAGATACGCAGTATTTT
clone size: few; J gene: TRBJ1-5; D gene: TRBD1; V gene: TRBV2; CDR3 protein: CASSRQGYQPQHF; CDR3 DNA: TGTGCCAGCAGTAGACAGGGCTATCAGCCCCAGCATTTT
clone size: .; J gene: TRBJ2-5; D gene: TRBD2; V gene: TRBV10-3; CDR3 protein: CAISGREGPETQYF; CDR3 DNA: TGTGCCATCAGTGGGCGGGAGGGCCCGGAGACCCAGTACTTC
clone size: many; J gene: TRBJ2-1; D gene: .; V gene: TRBV28; CDR3 protein: CASSAPLEHSEQFF; CDR3 DNA: TGTGCCAGCAGTGCCCCCCTGGAGCATAGTGAGCAGTTCTTC
clone size: .; J gene: TRBJ1-2; D gene: .; V gene: TRBV15; CDR3 protein: CATSRDGINLGGYGYTF; CDR3 DNA: TGTGCCACCAGCAGAGATGGTATCAACCTGGGGGGGTATGGCTACACCTTC
clone size: .; J gene: TRBJ2-5; D gene: TRBD2; V gene: TRBV4-1; CDR3 protein: CASSQGSGRETQYF; CDR3 DNA: TGCGCCAGCAGCCAAGGCAGCGGGAGAGAGACCCAGTACTTC
clone size: .; J gene: TRBJ2-1; D gene: TRBD2; V gene: TRBV25-1; CDR3 protein: CASSDLSSGAYNEQFF; CDR3 DNA: TGTGCCAGCAGTGACCTCTCTAGCGGGGCCTACAATGAGCAGTTCTTC
clone size: .; J gene: TRBJ2-7; D gene: .; V gene: TRBV25-1; CDR3 protein: CATSLTGTYEQYF; CDR3 DNA: TGTGCCACCTCACTAACAGGGACCTACGAGCAGTACTTC
clone size: .; J gene: TRBJ1-2; D gene: .; V gene: TRBV2; CDR3 protein: CASSVDIGNYGYTF; CDR3 DNA: TGTGCCAGCAGTGTGGATATTGGGAACTATGGCTACACCTTC
clone size: .; J gene: TRBJ2-1; D gene: TRBD1; V gene: TRBV7-7; CDR3 protein: CASSRQGGPYNEQFF; CDR3 DNA: TGTGCCAGCAGCAGACAGGGTGGCCCCTACAATGAGCAGTTCTTC
clone size: once; J gene: TRBJ2-5; D gene: TRBD2; V gene: TRBV3-1/TRBV3-2; CDR3 protein: CASSQDTASGTETQYF; CDR3 DNA: TGTGCCAGCAGCCAAGATACGGCTAGCGGGACAGAGACCCAGTACTTC
clone size: .; J gene: TRBJ2-5; D gene: TRBD1; V gene: TRBV5-1; CDR3 protein: CASSYYRGLSETQYF; CDR3 DNA: TGCGCCAGCAGCTATTACAGGGGATTAAGTGAGACCCAGTACTTC
clone size: .; J gene: TRBJ1-6; D gene: .; V gene: TRBV27; CDR3 protein: CASSLTSVNSPLHF; CDR3 DNA: TGTGCCAGCAGTTTAACTTCAGTTAATTCACCCCTCCACTTT
clone size: .; J gene: TRBJ1-1; D gene: .; V gene: TRBV27; CDR3 protein: CASSLGRMNTEAFF; CDR3 DNA: TGTGCCAGCAGCCTCGGACGGATGAACACTGAAGCTTTCTTT
clone size: .; J gene: TRBJ2-3; D gene: .; V gene: TRBV29-1; CDR3 protein: CSVEEGMGTDTQYF; CDR3 DNA: TGCAGCGTTGAAGAGGGGATGGGTACAGATACGCAGTATTTT
clone size: once; J gene: TRBJ2-1; D gene: TRBD2; V gene: TRBV5-1; CDR3 protein: CASSLGLSGTTPSYNEQFF; CDR3 DNA: TGCGCCAGCAGCTTGGGACTAAGCGGGACCACCCCCTCCTACAATGAGCAGTTCTTC
clone size: .; J gene: TRBJ1-1; D gene: .; V gene: TRBV11-2; CDR3 protein: CASSLDRNTEAFF; CDR3 DNA: TGTGCCAGCAGCTTAGACAGGAACACTGAAGCTTTCTTT
clone size: .; J gene: TRBJ2-5; D gene: TRBD1; V gene: TRBV5-5; CDR3 protein: CASSPPTGGAGETQYF; CDR3 DNA: TGTGCCAGCAGCCCCCCGACAGGGGGCGCGGGAGAGACCCAGTACTTC
clone size: .; J gene: TRBJ2-1; D gene: .; V gene: TRBV4-3; CDR3 protein: CASSQAEGGEQFF; CDR3 DNA: TGCGCCAGCAGCCAAGCGGAGGGCGGAGAGCAGTTCTTC
clone size: .; J gene: TRBJ2-5; D gene: TRBD1; V gene: TRBV9; CDR3 protein: CASSPRDREETQYF; CDR3 DNA: TGTGCCAGCAGCCCCCGGGACAGGGAGGAGACCCAGTACTTC
clone size: .; J gene: TRBJ2-7; D gene: .; V gene: TRBV6-5; CDR3 protein: CATNLTPYEQYF; CDR3 DNA: TGTGCCACAAACCTGACTCCTTACGAGCAGTACTTC
clone size: .; J gene: TRBJ2-1; D gene: TRBD2; V gene: TRBV7-9; CDR3 protein: CASSLVRTSGRDEQFF; CDR3 DNA: TGTGCCAGCAGCTTAGTTAGGACTAGCGGGAGGGATGAGCAGTTCTTC
clone size: .; J gene: TRBJ2-6; D gene: TRBD2; V gene: TRBV9; CDR3 protein: CASSVALAGGTGANVLTF; CDR3 DNA: TGTGCCAGCAGCGTAGCACTAGCGGGAGGTACCGGGGCCAACGTCCTGACTTTC
clone size: once; J gene: TRBJ2-4; D gene: TRBD1; V gene: TRBV27; CDR3 protein: CASSTGGKNIQYF; CDR3 DNA: TGTGCCAGCAGCACAGGGGGCAAAAACATTCAGTACTTC
clone size: .; J gene: TRBJ2-1; D gene: TRBD1; V gene: TRBV4-1; CDR3 protein: CASSHPGTGAYNEQFF; CDR3 DNA: TGCGCCAGCAGCCATCCCGGGACAGGGGCCTACAATGAGCAGTTCTTC
clone size: .; J gene: TRBJ2-7; D gene: TRBD1; V gene: TRBV6-5; CDR3 protein: CASLGLTGAGEQYF; CDR3 DNA: TGTGCCAGTTTGGGACTGACAGGGGCTGGTGAGCAGTACTTC
clone size: .; J gene: TRBJ2-1; D gene: TRBD2; V gene: TRBV28; CDR3 protein: CASSSGTSGYNEQFF; CDR3 DNA: TGTGCCAGCAGTTCCGGGACTAGCGGATACAATGAGCAGTTCTTC
clone size: .; J gene: TRBJ1-1; D gene: TRBD1; V gene: TRBV24-1; CDR3 protein: CATSDSRGLSTEAFF; CDR3 DNA: TGTGCCACCAGTGATTCCAGGGGGCTTTCGACTGAAGCTTTCTTT
clone size: .; J gene: TRBJ2-1; D gene: .; V gene: TRBV7-2; CDR3 protein: CASSLALSRSSYNEQFF; CDR3 DNA: TGTGCCAGCAGCTTAGCGCTTAGTAGAAGCTCCTACAATGAGCAGTTCTTC
clone size: .; J gene: TRBJ1-2; D gene: TRBD1; V gene: TRBV28; CDR3 protein: CASSAQGFYGYTF; CDR3 DNA: TGTGCCAGCAGTGCACAGGGGTTCTATGGCTACACCTTC
clone size: many; J gene: TRBJ2-3; D gene: .; V gene: TRBV10-2; CDR3 protein: CASSEGMGRTDTQYF; CDR3 DNA: TGCGCCAGCAGTGAGGGCATGGGCAGGACAGATACGCAGTATTTT
clone size: .; J gene: TRBJ1-2; D gene: .; V gene: TRBV6-9; CDR3 protein: CASSSARGYTF; CDR3 DNA: TGTGCCAGCAGTTCGGCCCGTGGCTACACCTTC
clone size: .; J gene: TRBJ1-3; D gene: TRBD1; V gene: TRBV11-2; CDR3 protein: CASSLHRGPGNTIYF; CDR3 DNA: TGTGCCAGCAGCTTACACAGGGGGCCAGGAAACACCATATATTTT
clone size: .; J gene: TRBJ2-1; D gene: TRBD2; V gene: TRBV6-5; CDR3 protein: CASSYSTSGIGEQFF; CDR3 DNA: TGTGCCAGCAGTTACTCGACTAGCGGGATAGGTGAGCAGTTCTTC
clone size: .; J gene: TRBJ2-7; D gene: .; V gene: TRBV27; CDR3 protein: CASSSFGPYEQYF; CDR3 DNA: TGTGCCAGCAGTTCCTTCGGCCCCTACGAGCAGTACTTC
clone size: once; J gene: TRBJ2-7; D gene: TRBD1; V gene: TRBV5-6; CDR3 protein: CASSGTGTSYEQYF; CDR3 DNA: TGTGCCAGCAGCGGGACAGGGACGTCCTACGAGCAGTACTTC
clone size: .; J gene: TRBJ1-6; D gene: .; V gene: TRBV9; CDR3 protein: CASTTGGGSSSSPLHF; CDR3 DNA: TGTGCCAGCACCACGGGAGGGGGTTCATCGAGTTCACCCCTCCACTTT
clone size: .; J gene: TRBJ2-7; D gene: TRBD2; V gene: TRBV10-1; CDR3 protein: CASSASGRAAEQYF; CDR3 DNA: TGCGCCAGCAGCGCTAGCGGGAGGGCCGCCGAGCAGTACTTC
clone size: .; J gene: TRBJ2-1; D gene: .; V gene: TRBV2; CDR3 protein: CASKETVINEQFF; CDR3 DNA: TGTGCCAGCAAGGAGACAGTAATCAATGAGCAGTTCTTC
clone size: .; J gene: TRBJ1-6; D gene: .; V gene: TRBV5-1; CDR3 protein: CASSFSGSSSPLHF; CDR3 DNA: TGCGCCAGCAGCTTTTCAGGGAGCAGTTCACCCCTCCACTTT
clone size: .; J gene: TRBJ2-7; D gene: TRBD2; V gene: TRBV28; CDR3 protein: CASSPSSGVGGEQYF; CDR3 DNA: TGTGCCAGCAGTCCCAGTAGCGGGGTCGGGGGCGAGCAGTACTTC
clone size: .; J gene: TRBJ2-3; D gene: TRBD2; V gene: TRBV30; CDR3 protein: CAWSRSGAQSDTQYF; CDR3 DNA: TGTGCCTGGAGTCGGAGCGGGGCCCAATCGGATACGCAGTATTTT
clone size: .; J gene: TRBJ2-1; D gene: TRBD2; V gene: TRBV5-1; CDR3 protein: CASSSGLAGNNEQFF; CDR3 DNA: TGCGCCAGCAGCTCAGGACTAGCGGGGAACAATGAGCAGTTCTTC
clone size: .; J gene: TRBJ2-2; D gene: .; V gene: TRBV15; CDR3 protein: CATSRGTVNTGELFF; CDR3 DNA: TGTGCCACCAGCAGAGGGACTGTGAACACCGGGGAGCTGTTTTTT
clone size: .; J gene: TRBJ2-2; D gene: .; V gene: TRBV11-3; CDR3 protein: CASSNELTGELFF; CDR3 DNA: TGTGCCAGCAGCAACGAGCTGACCGGGGAGCTGTTTTTT